The next 23 T cell receptor beta chains were all read from a single sample in a study of cytomegalovirus exposure and HLA in healthy donors. PCR was performed using 60 Vbeta and 13 Jbeta primers. Profiling relied on immunoSEQ multiplex PCR, and the TCRdb table lists in-frame clones only, not all of them. The data contain over 150,000 clones, roughly 78% of them singletons. The source material was PBMCs. The receptors were sampled from a girl aged 10 to 17 in good health and CMV-seropositive.

This chain joins TRBV18 and TRBJ2-3, with 9 bases lining up with TRBD2. Germline V gene sequence: CDR1 KGHSH, CDR2 LQKENI. The CDR3 length is 16 residues. Trimming cost V 3 bases and J 0 bases; bases outside gene matches: 4. The CDR3 spells CASSPAGGLSTDTQYF. Here the CDR3 DNA reads TGTGCCAGCTCACCTGCGGGGGGGCTGAGCACAGATACGCAGTATTTT.

This clone came up a few times. This sequence joins TRBV18 and TRBJ1-5; D is possibly TRBD1 (6 bases). The CDR3 loop spans 14 amino acids. Germline lookup yields CDR1 KGHSH and CDR2 LQKENI. The ends were cut back, 6 bases at V and 6 bases at J, with 15 bases in the middle. Written as DNA, the CDR3 is TGTGCCAGCTCTGAACAGGGCAGTAGTCAGCCCCAGCATTTT. Protein product: CASSEQGSSQPQHF.

This rearrangement joins TRBV5-1 to TRBJ1-2, with 11 bases matching TRBD1. Looked up from germline, CDR1 is SGHRS and CDR2 is YFSETQ. The J segment lost 3 bases and the V segment lost 4 bases, leaving 5 bases of the junction unmatched. The CDR3 extends over 15 amino acids. The CDR3 region is CASSMGQGVDYGYTF. For the CDR3, the DNA is TGCGCCAGCAGCATGGGACAGGGGGTTGACTATGGCTACACCTTC.

This sequence joins TRBV6-5 and TRBJ2-1, with D possibly being TRBD1 (6 bases). The ends were cut back, 5 bases at V and 6 bases at J, with 14 bases in the middle. The CDR3 contains 14 residues. Per the germline V gene, CDR1 is MNHEY and CDR2 is SVGAGI. The chain's CDR3 is CASSPGVLINEQFF. The CDR3, as DNA: TGTGCCAGCAGTCCAGGGGTTTTGATCAATGAGCAGTTCTTC.

This clone was detected a few times. The chain uses TRBV21-1 and TRBJ2-7; the table assigns TRBD2, which was not confirmed against the DNA. TRBV21-1 is labeled a pseudogene. The CDR3 runs 14 residues. This CDR3 reads CASSKVGGCCEQYF. In DNA, the CDR3 is TGTGCCAGCAGCAAAGTGGGGGGATGCTGCGAGCAGTACTTC.

The genes are TRBV6-6 and TRBJ2-2, with 7 bases that match TRBD2. V dropped 6 bases and J dropped 7; count of bases not matched to a gene: 8. The CDR3 runs 14 residues. Germline CDR1 MNHNY, CDR2 SVGAGI (reference sequence). CDR3 residues: CASRPPGGHGELFF. The CDR3 coding sequence is TGTGCCAGCAGGCCACCGGGGGGTCACGGGGAGCTGTTTTTT.

The chain combines TRBV9 with TRBJ2-2; 8 bases fit TRBD1. Germline trimming cut 4 bases from V and 3 bases from J; bases unmatched to any gene: 8. Germline CDR1 and CDR2: SGDLS and YYNGEE. CDR3 length: 16 amino acids. CDR3 sequence: CASSPMDRAYTGELFF. The CDR3 DNA reads as TGTGCCAGCAGCCCCATGGACAGGGCGTACACCGGGGAGCTGTTTTTT.

The chain joins TRBV7-2 to TRBJ2-7; TRBD2 agrees at 9 bases. Germline assignment: CDR1 SGHTA and CDR2 FQGNSA. The length of the CDR3 is 13 residues. V gave up 8 bases and J gave up 6 bases; unmatched junction bases: 8. CDR3 residues: CASGRLAGLEQYF. As DNA, the CDR3 is TGTGCCAGCGGGAGGCTAGCGGGGCTCGAGCAGTACTTC.

This chain joins TRBV19 and TRBJ2-5, with 7 bases identical to TRBD1. Germline V gene lookup returns CDR1 LNHDA and CDR2 SQIVND (reference sequence). V shed 3 bases and J 4 bases; nucleotides not matched to a gene: 2. The CDR3 runs to 13 residues. Here the CDR3 reads CASSIGQVETQYF. The CDR3 bases are TGTGCCAGTAGTATCGGACAGGTAGAGACCCAGTACTTC.

The rearrangement links TRBV29-1 to TRBJ2-1; 9 bases agree with TRBD2. Germline V gives CDR1 SQVTM, CDR2 ANQGSEA. CDR3 length: 14 amino acids. The V and J ends lost 5 bases and 3 bases, in that order; junction bases with no gene match: 5. CDR3 in DNA: TGCAGCGTTCGAGCGGGGGGTCGCTACAATGAGCAGTTCTTC. Residues: CSVRAGGRYNEQFF.

This clone was detected a few times. The chain couples TRBV9 to TRBJ2-3; 9 nucleotides agree with TRBD2. This CDR3 region has 17 residues. V dropped 0 bases and J dropped 4; count of bases not matched to a gene: 9. Germline V gives CDR1 SGDLS, CDR2 YYNGEE. The CDR3 loop reads CASSVDRRGGVSDTQYF. DNA of the CDR3: TGTGCCAGCAGCGTAGATCGGCGCGGGGGGGTCTCAGATACGCAGTATTTT.

This clone was counted between two and nine times. V gene TRBV27 combines with J gene TRBJ2-3; 9 positions agree with TRBD2. This CDR3 contains 18 residues. The junction had 16 bases not matched to a gene; V was cut back by 5 bases and J by 4 bases. Germline V CDR1 and CDR2: MNHEY, SMNVEV (reference sequence). The CDR3 spells CASSALAGGPYPADTQYF. In DNA, the CDR3 is TGTGCCAGCAGTGCCCTGGCGGGGGGGCCTTATCCCGCAGATACGCAGTATTTT.

The chain has TRBV9 and TRBJ2-1, with 11 nucleotides matching TRBD2. In germline, CDR1 is SGDLS, CDR2 YYNGEE. Losses at the gene ends were 5 bases for V and 9 bases for J; bases not matched to a gene: 7. The CDR3 length is 14 residues. The CDR3 bases are TGTGCCAGCAGTGATAGCGGGGGGGCCAGTGAGCAGTTCTTC. Its translation is CASSDSGGASEQFF.

The V gene is TRBV5-1, the J gene TRBJ1-1; D may be TRBD1 (5 bases). Germline CDR1 and CDR2: SGHRS and YFSETQ. Trimming took 0 bases from V and 1 from J, leaving 16 bases between them. This CDR3 has 17 residues. The CDR3 sequence: CASSLGAGGGENTEAFF. CDR3 nucleotides: TGCGCCAGCAGCTTGGGGGCCGGGGGTGGGGAGAACACTGAAGCTTTCTTT.

The chain uses TRBV11-2 and TRBJ1-1; D is possibly TRBD1 (5 bases). The V end was cut by 6 bases, the J end by 0 bases, with 5 bases between. This CDR3 is built from 12 residues. Germline loops: CDR1 SGHAT, CDR2 FQNNGV. The CDR3 sequence is CASRGVNTEAFF. As DNA, the CDR3 is TGTGCCAGCAGAGGGGTGAACACTGAAGCTTTCTTT.

This chain uses TRBV6-5 with TRBJ1-1; possible D gene TRBD1, 5 bases. The V end lost 6 bases, the J end lost 3 bases, and 11 bases lay between the germline ends. From germline, CDR1 is MNHEY and CDR2 SVGAGI. The CDR3 spans 13 residues. The CDR3 region is CASSPQQDTEAFF. For the CDR3, the DNA is TGTGCCAGCAGCCCCCAACAGGACACTGAAGCTTTCTTT.

The CDR3 DNA reads TGTGCCAGCAGCTTAGAGCCTCATCAGGGGGCCGCAAACACCGGGGAGCTGTTTTTT. This codes for CASSLEPHQGAANTGELFF. This chain links TRBV11-2 with TRBJ2-2, with TRBD1 matching over 8 bases. Germline values: CDR1 SGHAT, CDR2 FQNNGV. This CDR3 spans 19 amino acids. Trimming at V came to 0 bases and at J to 2 bases, leaving 11 bases not matched to a gene.

The V and J genes are TRBV7-9 and TRBJ2-7; 10 nucleotides align to TRBD2. V lost 8 bases to trimming and J lost 3 bases; unmatched junction nucleotides: 1. Germline CDR1 is SEHNR and CDR2 is FQNEAQ (reference sequence). This CDR3 contains 12 residues. DNA of the CDR3: TGTGCCAGCGAGCGGGGGGGCTACGAGCAGTACTTC. This codes for CASERGGYEQYF.

V gene TRBV6-1 combines with J gene TRBJ1-5; 7 bases map to TRBD1. The germline V gene encodes CDR1 MNHNS and CDR2 SASEGT. The CDR3 has 18 residues. V lost 2 bases, J lost 2 bases, and 12 bases stayed unmatched. In nucleotides, the CDR3 is TGTGCCAGCAGTGAATCACGACAGGGAGGAAGTGGCAATCAGCCCCAGCATTTT. Its translation: CASSESRQGGSGNQPQHF.

The chain combines TRBV6-6 with TRBJ2-2; D gene ambiguous. Germline V gene sequence: CDR1 MNHNY, CDR2 SVGAGI (reference sequence). V was shortened by 4 bases and J by 4 bases, with 10 bases between the two germline ends. The length of the CDR3 is 14 residues. CDR3 protein: CASSSAAPTGELFF. The CDR3 DNA follows: TGTGCCAGCAGTTCCGCAGCGCCCACCGGGGAGCTGTTTTTT.

This chain connects TRBV4-1 to TRBJ2-2; perhaps TRBD2 as D (5 bases). The V end was cut by 3 bases, the J end by 3 bases, with 8 bases between. In germline, CDR1 is MGHRA, CDR2 YSYEKL. This CDR3 spans 14 amino acids. The DNA for the CDR3 is TGCGCCAGCAGCCATAGCGTCCACACCGGGGAGCTGTTTTTT. It codes for CASSHSVHTGELFF.

V is TRBV6-5 and J is TRBJ1-2; 8 bases align to TRBD1. The V segment lost 9 bases and the J segment 3 bases; nucleotides outside the gene matches: 9. This CDR3 has 14 residues. Germline V gene lookup returns CDR1 MNHEY and CDR2 SVGAGI. This CDR3 reads CASRIQGVDYGYTF. The CDR3 DNA reads TGTGCCAGTAGGATACAGGGGGTAGACTATGGCTACACCTTC.

This chain uses TRBV20-1 with TRBJ2-1, with 8 nucleotides matching TRBD2. CDR1 DFQATT and CDR2 SNEGSKA come from the germline V gene (reference sequence). V lost 2 bases, J lost 14 bases, and 5 bases stayed unmatched. This CDR3 region has 11 residues. This CDR3 is CSARPGGGEFF. The CDR3 DNA is TGCAGTGCTAGACCGGGGGGGGGCGAGTTCTTC.